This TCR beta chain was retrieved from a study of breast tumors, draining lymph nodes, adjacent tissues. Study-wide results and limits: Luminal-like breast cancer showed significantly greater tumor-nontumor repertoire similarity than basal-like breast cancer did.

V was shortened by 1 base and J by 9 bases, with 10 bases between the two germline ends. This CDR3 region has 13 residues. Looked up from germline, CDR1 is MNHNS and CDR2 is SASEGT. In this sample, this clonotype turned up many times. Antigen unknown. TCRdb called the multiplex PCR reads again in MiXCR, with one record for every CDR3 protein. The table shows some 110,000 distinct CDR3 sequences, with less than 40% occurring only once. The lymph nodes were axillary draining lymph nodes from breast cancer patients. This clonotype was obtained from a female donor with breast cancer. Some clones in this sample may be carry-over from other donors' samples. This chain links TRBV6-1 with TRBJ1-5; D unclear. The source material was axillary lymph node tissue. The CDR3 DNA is TGTGCCAGCAGTGAAGTATTACAGCGGCCCCAGCATTTT. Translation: CASSEVLQRPQHF.